This TCR beta chain emerged from a study of regulatory T cells in long-lasting Graves disease. Stated time point: newly diagnosed GD, antithyroid drugs for less than 3 months. The TCR library used RNA extracted from PBMCs. CDR3-region Arm-PCR and iRepertoire HTBI primers produced the TCR beta libraries. TCRdb re-called the multiplex PCR reads through MiXCR, storing one row per CDR3 protein. This sample has 350,000 to 500,000 distinct CDR3 sequences; roughly 15% occur once, and the top ten carry approximately 17%. This clonotype appeared many times. CDR1 and CDR2 (germline): SNHLY, FYNNEI. CDR3 length equals 12 residues. With 2 bases removed from V and 6 bases from J, the gap between germline ends came to 7 bases. This sample also belongs to another study, concerning T cells in Graves' hyperthyroidism and ophthalmopathy. That work contributes: Hyperthyroidism, newly diagnosed and lasting under 2 months, affected patients aged 18 to 65. Exclusion criteria comprised uncontrolled infection, other autoimmune disease, pregnancy or lactation.

The TCR comes from a woman aged 50 to 65 with Graves disease. The sample here was peripheral blood mononuclear cells (PBMCs), taken at new diagnosis, from a patient treated with antithyroid drugs. The V and J genes are TRBV2 and TRBJ1-1; no definite D call. The CDR3 protein is CASSENNPEAFF. The DNA of the CDR3 is TGTGCCAGCAGTGAAAATAATCCTGAAGCTTTCTTT.